This record looks at one TCR beta chain sequence and its context. What it binds is not known. Repertoires were generated with immunoSEQ multiplex PCR, while TCRdb's copy carries only in-frame clones and drops some. The sample yields millions of clones, roughly 94% seen once. The data derive from a study of shared clonotypes between healthy human individuals. Study-wide results and caveats: Sharing across four donors was highest in naive CD4 (roughly 5%) and lowest in memory CD8 (roughly 0.4%).

The germline V and J ends were trimmed by 8 bases and 0 bases, with 13 bases remaining between them. Germline V lookup: CDR1 MNHEY, CDR2 SVGAGI. This CDR3 is built from 15 residues. Sequences were obtained from naive CD4+ T cells sorted from blood. Indicated subset: CD45RA+ positively selected. This TCR was sampled from a man aged 18 to 35 in good health. V and J are TRBV6-5 and TRBJ2-2; tentatively, D is TRBD2 (6 bases). Here the CDR3 DNA reads TGTGCCAGCTGGGGGAGGACCTCGAACACCGGGGAGCTGTTTTTT. Translated, it gives CASWGRTSNTGELFF.